A single sample is the source of the 23 T cell receptor beta chains below, sequenced in a study of spatial heterogeneity in lung cancer. TCRdb ran MiXCR on the 5' RACE reads and lists one entry per CDR3 protein. The sample holds just under 45,000 distinct CDR3 sequences; more than 20% are singletons and the top ten take 7% to 7.5%. Stated time point: blood at routine non-recurrence follow-up after resection. The sample in question was PBMCs, obtained at follow-up. The receptor source for this set is a female donor with early-stage non-small cell lung cancer.

This clonotype was seen only a few times. This chain uses TRBV27 with TRBJ2-5, with D possibly being TRBD1 or TRBD2 (6 bases each). The germline gives CDR1 MNHEY, CDR2 SMNVEV (reference sequence). The V and J ends lost 1 base and 5 bases respectively, with 11 bases between them. The CDR3 sequence is 14 residues long. The CDR3 spells CASSLWGAEETQYF. For the CDR3, the DNA is TGTGCCAGCAGTTTATGGGGGGCTGAGGAGACCCAGTACTTC.

The table lists this clonotype with a few counts. V usage is TRBV10-3 and J usage is TRBJ1-1, with D perhaps TRBD1 (5 bases). V lost 10 bases and J lost 7, with 16 bases in between. Per germline, CDR1 ENHRY and CDR2 SYGVKD. There are 12 residues in the CDR3. The CDR3 DNA is TGTGCCAACCGGGGAAGGGGCGGTGAAGCTTTCTTT. This codes for CANRGRGGEAFF.

This clonotype has more than one count but fewer than ten. The chain links TRBV4-1 to TRBJ1-4; D not resolved. The CDR3 consists of 14 residues. Germline V CDR1 and CDR2: MGHRA, YSYEKL. V lost 2 bases and J 6 bases, leaving 10 bases between the germline ends. The CDR3 sequence: CASSQRGPDEKLFF. Written as DNA, the CDR3 is TGCGCCAGCAGCCAACGAGGACCGGATGAAAAACTGTTTTTT.

This clonotype showed up many times. V and J are TRBV7-8 and TRBJ2-5; TRBD1 agrees at 7 bases. The J segment lost 7 bases and the V segment lost 8 bases, leaving 13 bases of the junction unmatched. Germline values: CDR1 SGHVS, CDR2 FQNEAQ. The CDR3 consists of 14 residues. CDR3 bases: TGTGCCAGCGGAACGACAGGGTCTGACGGGACCCAGTACTTC. This codes for CASGTTGSDGTQYF. The entire variable domain, with the rest obtained from reference TRBV7-8 and TRBJ2-5, is as follows: GAGVSQSPRYKVAKRGQDVALRCDPISGHVSLFWYQQALGQGPEFLTYFQNEAQLDKSGLPSDRFFAERPEGSVSTLKIQRTQQEDSAVYLCASGTTGSDGTQYFGPGTRLLVL.

This clonotype was seen a few times. In nucleotides, the CDR3 is TGCGCCAGCAGCTTGGGGAGCCTACCCACCGGGGAGCTGTTTTTT. Its translation is CASSLGSLPTGELFF. This chain joins TRBV5-1 and TRBJ2-2; no definite D call. Germline CDR1 SGHRS, CDR2 YFSETQ. The CDR3 is made up of 15 amino acids. V shed 0 bases and J shed 4 bases, with 10 bases lying between them.

This clonotype was found once. The chain combines TRBV4-2 with TRBJ1-1, with TRBD1 as a possible D gene (6 bases). The CDR3 contains 13 residues. Trimming removed 1 base at V and 8 bases at J, with 11 bases between. Per the germline V gene, CDR1 is LGHNA and CDR2 is YNFKEQ. The CDR3 loop is CASSQGGAREAFF. CDR3 DNA sequence: TGTGCCAGCAGCCAAGGGGGGGCGCGAGAAGCTTTCTTT.

This rearrangement joins TRBV19 to TRBJ1-5, with 7 bases that match TRBD1. Germline-derived CDR1 and CDR2 are LNHDA and SQIVND (reference sequence). This CDR3 has 15 residues. V was pared by 3 bases and J by 7 bases, with 9 bases of the junction left unmatched. The CDR3: CASSIPQGGRQPQHF. The CDR3 DNA follows: TGTGCCAGTAGTATCCCCCAGGGGGGAAGACAGCCCCAGCATTTT.

A few counts support this clonotype. V gene TRBV30 combines with J gene TRBJ1-4; no firm D call. The CDR3 spans 12 residues. The ends were cut back, 2 bases at V and 3 bases at J, with 4 bases in the middle. CDR1 and CDR2 from the germline V gene are GTSNPN and SVGIG (reference sequence). CDR3 sequence (DNA): TGTGCCTGGAGTAAGCCTAATGAAAAACTGTTTTTT. It specifies CAWSKPNEKLFF.

The rearrangement joins TRBV3-1 to TRBJ1-2; possible D gene TRBD1, 6 bases. Looked up from germline, CDR1 is LGHDT and CDR2 is YNNKEL (reference sequence). V was pared by 3 bases and J by 1 base, with 18 bases between. The CDR3 runs to 17 residues. CDR3 in DNA: TGTGCCAGCAGCCAGACACCCGGACAGAGGATTAACTATGGCTACACCTTC. It is translated as CASSQTPGQRINYGYTF.

This chain connects TRBV7-2 to TRBJ1-3; D not certain. The CDR3 contains 13 residues. Trimming stripped 4 bases from V and 4 bases from J, with 8 bases between. Germline CDR1 reads SGHTA; CDR2 reads FQGNSA. This chain's CDR3 is CASSSVVGNTIYF. In nucleotides, the CDR3 is TGTGCCAGCAGCTCCGTGGTAGGAAACACCATATATTTT.

V is TRBV27 and J is TRBJ2-1; 7 nucleotides agree with TRBD2. Trimming took 5 bases from V and 10 from J; bases not matched to a gene: 8. Germline V gene lookup returns CDR1 MNHEY and CDR2 SMNVEV (reference sequence). The length of the CDR3 is 13 residues. The CDR3 loop reads CASSATSEGEQFF. Written as DNA, the CDR3 is TGTGCCAGCAGTGCTACTAGCGAAGGGGAGCAGTTCTTC.

V and J are TRBV7-9 and TRBJ2-5; D uncertain. The V and J ends lost 0 bases and 4 bases respectively, with 9 bases between them. In germline, CDR1 is SEHNR, CDR2 FQNEAQ (reference sequence). The CDR3 runs 14 residues. CDR3 in amino acids: CASSLAGRSETQYF. CDR3 coding DNA: TGTGCCAGCAGCTTAGCGGGCCGTTCAGAGACCCAGTACTTC.

The rearrangement links TRBV6-2 or TRBV6-3 to TRBJ2-7, with 7 bases matching TRBD1. Trimming at V came to 6 bases and at J to 1 base, leaving 0 bases not matched to a gene. Looked up from germline, CDR1 is MNHEY and CDR2 is SVGEGT. The CDR3 sequence is 12 residues long. The CDR3 spells CASRTGSYEQYV. DNA of the CDR3: TGTGCCAGCAGGACAGGGTCCTACGAGCAGTACGTC.

This clonotype turned up a few times. The chain uses TRBV11-2 and TRBJ1-2; TRBD1 aligns across 10 bases. The length of the CDR3 is 13 residues. Germline values: CDR1 SGHAT, CDR2 FQNNGV. The J segment lost 10 bases and the V segment lost 6 bases, leaving 8 bases of the junction unmatched. CDR3 in amino acids: CASRRIRQGAYTF. The CDR3 bases are TGTGCCAGCAGGAGGATACGACAGGGGGCCTACACCTTC.

As to this clonotype: The junction departs from germline at one end; a sequencing error may be responsible. The chain is built from TRBV6-5 and TRBJ1-1; D remains ambiguous. CDR3 length: 12 residues. Germline CDR1 reads MNHEY; CDR2 reads SVGAGI. DNA for the CDR3: TGTGCCAGCAGATACTCGAACACTGAAGCTTTCTTT. Its protein is CASRYSNTEAFF.

This clonotype was found many times. This sequence joins TRBV19 and TRBJ2-7; 9 positions agree with TRBD2. Trimming cost V 6 bases and J 2 bases; bases outside gene matches: 5. Germline CDR1 reads LNHDA; CDR2 reads SQIVND (reference sequence). The CDR3 contains 14 residues. As DNA, the CDR3 is TGTGCCAGTAGCTCAGCGGGAGGAACCTACGAGCAGTACTTC. It encodes CASSSAGGTYEQYF.

V gene TRBV7-2 combines with J gene TRBJ1-1; D is perhaps TRBD1 (6 bases). CDR1 and CDR2 from the germline V gene are SGHTA and FQGNSA. V lost 1 base and J lost 1, with 7 bases in between. There are 14 residues in the CDR3. CDR3 amino acids: CASSLEGENTEAFF. The CDR3 DNA is TGTGCCAGCAGCTTAGAGGGGGAGAACACTGAAGCTTTCTTT.

J is TRBJ2-5 and V is TRBV10-3, with 9 nucleotides matching TRBD1. The ends lost 6 bases at V and 5 bases at J; junction bases unmatched: 1. CDR3 size: 12 residues. CDR1 and CDR2 (germline): ENHRY, SYGVKD. In nucleotides, the CDR3 is TGTGCCATCAGAGACAGGGGGGAGACCCAGTACTTC. Translation: CAIRDRGETQYF.

This clonotype has a handful of counts. This sequence joins TRBV3-1 and TRBJ2-4; D is ambiguous. Germline V gene data show CDR1 as LGHDT and CDR2 as YNNKEL (reference sequence). The CDR3 totals 15 residues. The V and J ends lost 3 bases and 11 bases respectively, with 20 bases between them. This CDR3 reads CASSHGKSPYIFQYF. CDR3 bases: TGTGCCAGCAGCCATGGGAAGTCCCCGTATATCTTTCAGTACTTC.

This clonotype was observed a few times. The gene calls are TRBV19 and TRBJ1-2; D gene ambiguous. V was trimmed by 3 bases and J by 3 bases, leaving 17 bases between them. This CDR3 spans 16 amino acids. Germline V gene sequence: CDR1 LNHDA, CDR2 SQIVND (reference sequence). In DNA form, the CDR3 reads TGTGCCAGTAGTATCGTGGTTTCTGTGAGGGACTATGGCTACACCTTC. Protein sequence: CASSIVVSVRDYGYTF.

The sample holds many counts of this clonotype. The chain has TRBV7-3 and TRBJ2-1; possible D gene TRBD2, 6 bases. This CDR3 spans 16 amino acids. CDR1 is SGHTA and CDR2 is FQGTGA in the germline V gene. V lost 2 bases and J 7 bases, leaving 18 bases between the germline ends. The CDR3 nucleotides read TGTGCCAGCAGCTTATCTCGGACTACGTCTACGAATGAGCAGTTCTTC. This translates into CASSLSRTTSTNEQFF.

This clonotype occurred a few times. This chain connects TRBV12-3 or TRBV12-4 to TRBJ1-5; perhaps TRBD1 as D (5 bases). V lost 5 bases and J lost 7, with 12 bases in between. This CDR3 spans 13 amino acids. CDR3 residues: CASSLQGQQPQHF. Written as DNA, the CDR3 is TGTGCCAGCAGTCTCCAGGGTCAGCAGCCCCAGCATTTT.

This clonotype has ten or more counts. This chain connects TRBV12-3 or TRBV12-4 to TRBJ1-3; a weak D match, TRBD1 (6 bases). V shed 5 bases and J shed 4 bases, with 18 bases lying between them. This CDR3 has 16 residues. CDR3 nucleotides: TGTGCCAGCAGTCCTTCGGCAGGGGTCGGCGGAAACACCATATATTTT. Its protein product is CASSPSAGVGGNTIYF.